Listed here is a single TCR beta chain. These data belong to a study of blood T cell repertoires in COVID-19. Overall study context: PBMCs, B-cell-depleted T cells, or T cells were the source of the cDNA or gDNA that made up the material.

TCRdb keeps only in-frame clones here, not all; method: immunoSEQ multiplex PCR. The table has about 230,000 clones, 85% to 90% seen once. The specimen was PBMCs or T cells enriched from blood (not recorded which). The sequence derives from a man younger than 35 who had recovered from COVID-19.

The CDR3 nucleotides read TGTGCCAGCAGCTTACTGACTAGCGGGGTCACAGATACGCAGTATTTT. Protein sequence: CASSLLTSGVTDTQYF. This chain joins TRBV13 and TRBJ2-3; 11 positions agree with TRBD2. The junction had 3 bases not matched to a gene; V was cut back by 2 bases and J by 2 bases. The CDR3 contains 16 residues. The germline V gene encodes CDR1 PRHDT and CDR2 FYEKMQ (reference sequence).